This TCR beta chain was obtained from a study of T cells in Graves' hyperthyroidism and ophthalmopathy. Regarding the study as a whole: Most thyroid clonotypes expanded above 0.001 were also detected in blood. Ophthalmopathy was separated from stable hyperthyroidism by a 13 V-J model.

Points on this clonotype: Antigen unknown.

RNA transcripts yielded amplified TCR beta CDR3 regions. HTBI primers drove first-round RT-PCR of the TCR CDR3. TCRdb re-called the multiplex PCR reads through MiXCR, storing one row per CDR3 protein. This table holds around 350,000 distinct CDR3 sequences, approximately 19% found once. This CDR3 comprises 15 residues. Trimming took 4 bases from V and 2 from J; bases not matched to a gene: 8. Germline V lookup: CDR1 SGDLS, CDR2 YYNGEE. Hyperthyroidism in the patients, aged 18 to 65, was newly diagnosed and under 2 months in duration. J is TRBJ2-7 and V is TRBV9; TRBD1 agrees at 8 bases. The material sequenced was blood. The sequence was collected from a woman younger than 30 with Graves' hyperthyroidism. CDR3 region: CASSPGQGLTYEQYF. CDR3 nucleotides: TGTGCCAGCAGCCCAGGACAGGGATTAACCTACGAGCAGTACTTC.